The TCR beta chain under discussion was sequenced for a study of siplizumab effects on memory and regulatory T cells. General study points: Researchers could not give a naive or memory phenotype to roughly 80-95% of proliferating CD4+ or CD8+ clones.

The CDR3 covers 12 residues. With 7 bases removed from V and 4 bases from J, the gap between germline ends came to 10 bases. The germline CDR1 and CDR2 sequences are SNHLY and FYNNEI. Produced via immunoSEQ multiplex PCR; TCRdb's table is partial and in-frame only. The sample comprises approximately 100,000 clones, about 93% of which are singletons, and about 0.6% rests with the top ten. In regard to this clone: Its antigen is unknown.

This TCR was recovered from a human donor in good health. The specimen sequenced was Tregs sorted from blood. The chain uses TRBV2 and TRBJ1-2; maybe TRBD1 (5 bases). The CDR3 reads CASKEGPYGYTF. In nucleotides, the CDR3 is TGTGCCAGCAAGGAGGGGCCCTATGGCTACACCTTC.